This T cell receptor (beta chain) derives from a study of blood T cell repertoires in COVID-19. Study at large: Researchers got acute and convalescent COVID-19 samples from the United States, Italy and Spain.

In the study's own analysis: Estimates of nucleated cell counts were drawn from the amplification of reference gene primers. The assay was immunoSEQ multiplex PCR, and TCRdb's table has in-frame clones only and misses some. V and J calls plus clone size are reproduced from that table; the DNA served to infer D and trimming. The data show about 250,000 clones, almost 85% seen once. In germline, CDR1 is LNHNV, CDR2 YYDKDF (reference sequence). The V and J ends lost 9 bases and 2 bases respectively, with 19 bases between them. The CDR3 has 15 amino acids. V and J are TRBV15 and TRBJ1-1; TRBD1 might be the D (6 bases). This clonotype originated in a woman in her fifties or sixties with acute COVID-19. The sequencing input was PBMCs or T cells enriched from blood (not recorded which). This chain's CDR3 is CATLRDTKPNTEAFF. The CDR3 nucleotides are TGTGCCACTCTCCGGGACACGAAACCTAACACTGAAGCTTTCTTT. The whole variable domain, remainder taken from reference TRBV15 and TRBJ1-1, is DAMVIQNPRYQVTQFGKPVTLSCSQTLNHNVMYWYQQKSSQAPKLLFHYYDKDFNNEADTPDNFQSRRPNTSFCFLDIRSPGLGDTAMYLCATLRDTKPNTEAFFGQGTRLTVV.